This T cell receptor beta chain derives from a study of T cell changes during pregnancy in multiple sclerosis. The germline V and J ends were trimmed by 6 bases and 0 bases, with 7 bases remaining between them. CDR1 and CDR2 (germline): MDHEN, SYDVKM. The CDR3 has 13 residues. Profiled with immunoSEQ multiplex PCR; TCRdb holds only in-frame clones, not every one. The sample includes tens of thousands of clones, approximately 92% of them seen just once. Sequences were derived from CD4+ T cells from peripheral blood mononuclear cells, sampled in the second trimester of pregnancy. This TCR came from a female donor in good health, enrolled as a control in a pregnancy study. The rearrangement uses TRBV28 and TRBJ2-3, with D unclear. CDR3 nucleotides: TGTGCCAGCAGAACAGCTAGCACAGATACGCAGTATTTT. Translation gives CASRTASTDTQYF.